This TCR beta chain was sequenced for a study of technical replicates of blood from a handful of donors. CDR3 length: 16 residues. V was pared by 0 bases and J by 4 bases, with 7 bases of the junction left unmatched. Germline V gene lookup returns CDR1 LGHNA and CDR2 YNFKEQ. The assay was immunoSEQ multiplex PCR, and TCRdb's table has in-frame clones only and misses some. The table includes about 56,000 clones, over 85% detected once. The sample comprised PBMCs. This sequence joins TRBV4-2 and TRBJ2-3; 7 bases fit TRBD2. The clonotype was recovered from a human donor in good health. Some clones in this sample may be carry-over from other donors' samples. CDR3 nucleotide sequence: TGTGCCAGCAGCCAAGATATGGCGGGGGTAGCAGATACGCAGTATTTT. Its translation is CASSQDMAGVADTQYF.